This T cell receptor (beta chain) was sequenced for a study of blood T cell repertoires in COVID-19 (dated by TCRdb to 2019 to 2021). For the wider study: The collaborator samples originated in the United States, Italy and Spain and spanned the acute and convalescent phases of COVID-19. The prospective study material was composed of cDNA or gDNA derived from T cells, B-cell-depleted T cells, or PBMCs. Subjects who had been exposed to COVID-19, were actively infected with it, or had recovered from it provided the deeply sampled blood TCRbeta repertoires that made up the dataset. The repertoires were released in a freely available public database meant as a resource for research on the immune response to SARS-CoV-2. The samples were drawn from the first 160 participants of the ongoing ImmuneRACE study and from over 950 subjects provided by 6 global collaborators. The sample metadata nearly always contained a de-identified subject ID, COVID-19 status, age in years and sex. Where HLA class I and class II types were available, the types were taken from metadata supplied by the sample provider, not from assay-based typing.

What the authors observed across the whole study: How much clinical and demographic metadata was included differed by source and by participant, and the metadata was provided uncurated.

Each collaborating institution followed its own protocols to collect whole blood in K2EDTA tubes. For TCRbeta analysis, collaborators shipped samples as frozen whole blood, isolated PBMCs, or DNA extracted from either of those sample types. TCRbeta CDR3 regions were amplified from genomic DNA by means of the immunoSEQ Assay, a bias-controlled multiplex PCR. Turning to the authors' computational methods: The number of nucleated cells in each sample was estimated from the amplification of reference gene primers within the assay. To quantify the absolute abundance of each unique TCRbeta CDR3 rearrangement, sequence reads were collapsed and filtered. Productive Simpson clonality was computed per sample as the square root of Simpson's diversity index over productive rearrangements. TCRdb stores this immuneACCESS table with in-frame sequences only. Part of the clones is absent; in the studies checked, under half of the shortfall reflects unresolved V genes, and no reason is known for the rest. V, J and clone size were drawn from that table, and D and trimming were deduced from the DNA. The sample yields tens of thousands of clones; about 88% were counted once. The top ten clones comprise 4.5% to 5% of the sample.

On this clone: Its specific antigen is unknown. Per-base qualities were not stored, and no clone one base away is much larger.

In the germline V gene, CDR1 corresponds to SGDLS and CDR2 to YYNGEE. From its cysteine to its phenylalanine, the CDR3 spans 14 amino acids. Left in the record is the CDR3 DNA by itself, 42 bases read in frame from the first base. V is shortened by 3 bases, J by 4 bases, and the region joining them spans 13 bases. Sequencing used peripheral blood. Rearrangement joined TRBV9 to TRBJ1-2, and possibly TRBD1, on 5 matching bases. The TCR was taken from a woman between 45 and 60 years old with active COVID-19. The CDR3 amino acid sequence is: CASSGEGQGYGYTF. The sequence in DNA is TGTGCCAGCAGCGGGGAAGGCCAGGGCTATGGCTACACCTTC.